The source of this TCR beta chain is a study of cytomegalovirus exposure and HLA in healthy donors. Study-wide findings and caveats: Later, TCR association rates were found to vary by HLA locus, highest for DRB1 and lowest for HLA-C. A reported reduction in N-insertions relative to the roughly 700-donor mean was seen in an Asian-associated ancestry cluster in a later analysis. Most TCR sequences were uncommon, yet certain public TCRs appeared in many donors. Later on, a genetic analysis was performed. It linked a missense variant in DCLRE1C with V- and J-gene trimming of TCR beta.

On this clone: The antigen remains undetermined.

V was trimmed by 1 base and J by 2 bases, leaving 11 bases between them. This CDR3 is 16 amino acids long. CDR1 and CDR2 from the germline V gene are SGHVS and FNYEAQ. Researchers ran the PCR with 60 Vbeta and 13 Jbeta primers. Clones were sequenced by immunoSEQ multiplex PCR, and TCRdb holds only the in-frame ones, with some missing. The sample consists of roughly 120,000 clones, about 74% of them appearing once. Sequencing was carried out using PBMCs. The chain recombines TRBV7-6 with TRBJ2-2; a weak D match, TRBD2 (6 bases). The TCR originated in a woman aged 40 to 50 in good health and CMV-seropositive. The CDR3 DNA follows: TGTGCCAGCAGCTTAGAACTAGCTACTAACACCGGGGAGCTGTTTTTT. It translates to CASSLELATNTGELFF.